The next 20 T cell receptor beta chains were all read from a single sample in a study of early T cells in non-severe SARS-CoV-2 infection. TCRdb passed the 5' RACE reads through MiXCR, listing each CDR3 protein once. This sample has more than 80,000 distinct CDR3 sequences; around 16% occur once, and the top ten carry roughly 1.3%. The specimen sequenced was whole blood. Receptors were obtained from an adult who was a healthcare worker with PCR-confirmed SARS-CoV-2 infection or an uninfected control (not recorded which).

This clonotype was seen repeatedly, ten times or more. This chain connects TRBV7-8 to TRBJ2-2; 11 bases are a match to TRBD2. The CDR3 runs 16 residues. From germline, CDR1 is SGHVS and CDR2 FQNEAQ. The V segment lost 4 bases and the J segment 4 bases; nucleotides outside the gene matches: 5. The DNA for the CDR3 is TGTGCCAGCAGCTCCCGACTAGCGGGGTTCACCGGGGAGCTGTTTTTT. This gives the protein CASSSRLAGFTGELFF. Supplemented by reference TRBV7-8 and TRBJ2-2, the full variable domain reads GAGVSQSPRYKVAKRGQDVALRCDPISGHVSLFWYQQALGQGPEFLTYFQNEAQLDKSGLPSDRFFAERPEGSVSTLKIQRTQQEDSAVYLCASSSRLAGFTGELFFGEGSRLTVL.

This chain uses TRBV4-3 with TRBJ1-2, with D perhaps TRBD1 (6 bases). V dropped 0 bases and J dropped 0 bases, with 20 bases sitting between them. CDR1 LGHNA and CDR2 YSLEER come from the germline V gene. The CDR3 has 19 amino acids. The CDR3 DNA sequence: TGCGCCAGCAGCCAAGATATTCCCAGGGGTTTGCCTGCTAACTATGGCTACACCTTC. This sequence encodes CASSQDIPRGLPANYGYTF.

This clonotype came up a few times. The CDR3: CASSSDGNNQPQHF. The CDR3 DNA follows: TGTGCCAGCTCATCAGACGGAAACAATCAGCCCCAGCATTTT. V is TRBV18 and J is TRBJ1-5; D uncertain. V shed 5 bases and J shed 3 bases, with 11 bases lying between them. Looked up from germline, CDR1 is KGHSH and CDR2 is LQKENI. This CDR3 comprises 14 residues.

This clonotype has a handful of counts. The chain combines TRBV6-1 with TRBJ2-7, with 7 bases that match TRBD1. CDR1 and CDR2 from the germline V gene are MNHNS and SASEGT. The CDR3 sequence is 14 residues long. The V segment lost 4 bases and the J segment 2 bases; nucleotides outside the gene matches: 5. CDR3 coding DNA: TGTGCCAGCAGTGCCGTGACAGGGACCTACGAGCAGTACTTC. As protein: CASSAVTGTYEQYF.

In DNA form, the CDR3 reads TGTGCCAGCAGCTTCTCTTGGGTAGCAGGGGCAACTGAAGCTTTCTTT. It yields the protein CASSFSWVAGATEAFF. The chain couples TRBV5-5 to TRBJ1-1; TRBD1 might be the D (6 bases). There are 16 residues in the CDR3. Trimming shortened V by 2 bases and J by 5 bases, and 19 bases separated the two germline ends. Germline lookup yields CDR1 SGHKS and CDR2 YYEKEE (reference sequence).

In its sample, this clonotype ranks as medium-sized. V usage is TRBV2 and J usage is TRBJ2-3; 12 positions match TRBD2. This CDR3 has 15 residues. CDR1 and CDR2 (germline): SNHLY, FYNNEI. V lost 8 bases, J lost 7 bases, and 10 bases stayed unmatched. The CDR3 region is CASASSGGAVNTQYF. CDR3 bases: TGTGCCAGCGCTTCTAGCGGGGGGGCGGTAAATACGCAGTATTTT.

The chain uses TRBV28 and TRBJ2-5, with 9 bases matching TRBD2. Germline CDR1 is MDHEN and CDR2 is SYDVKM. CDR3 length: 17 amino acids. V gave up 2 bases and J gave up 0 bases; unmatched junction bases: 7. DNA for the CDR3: TGTGCCAGCAGTTTACCTAGCGGGAATCCTTACCAAGAGACCCAGTACTTC. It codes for CASSLPSGNPYQETQYF.

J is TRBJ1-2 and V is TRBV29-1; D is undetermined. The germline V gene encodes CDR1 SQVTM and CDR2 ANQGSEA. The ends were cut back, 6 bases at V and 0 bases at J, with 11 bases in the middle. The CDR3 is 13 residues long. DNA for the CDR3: TGCAGCGTAGGACCGAAAGCTAACTATGGCTACACCTTC. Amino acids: CSVGPKANYGYTF.

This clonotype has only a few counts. CDR3 bases: TGTGCCACCAGCAGCCCCCGGACAGGGGGAAACAATGAGCAGTTCTTC. It yields the protein CATSSPRTGGNNEQFF. The chain is built from TRBV15 and TRBJ2-1; 10 bases fit TRBD1. V lost 3 bases to trimming and J lost 5 bases; unmatched junction nucleotides: 7. This CDR3 has 16 amino acids. Germline CDR1 reads LNHNV; CDR2 reads YYDKDF (reference sequence).

The CDR3 bases are TGTGCCAGCAGCCAAGATTACCTCAGGCCGGTGAGAGCCAAAAACATTCAGTACTTC. As protein: CASSQDYLRPVRAKNIQYF. The V gene is TRBV14, the J gene TRBJ2-4; D unresolved. With 0 bases removed from V and 0 bases from J, the gap between germline ends came to 18 bases. In germline, CDR1 is SGHDN, CDR2 FVKESK. The CDR3 length is 19 residues.

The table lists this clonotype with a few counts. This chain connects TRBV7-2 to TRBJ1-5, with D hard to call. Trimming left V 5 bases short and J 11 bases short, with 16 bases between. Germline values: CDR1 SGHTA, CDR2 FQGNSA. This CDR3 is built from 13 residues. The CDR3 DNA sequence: TGTGCCAGCAGCCAGAATGGTGGTAGGGCCCAGCATTTT. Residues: CASSQNGGRAQHF.

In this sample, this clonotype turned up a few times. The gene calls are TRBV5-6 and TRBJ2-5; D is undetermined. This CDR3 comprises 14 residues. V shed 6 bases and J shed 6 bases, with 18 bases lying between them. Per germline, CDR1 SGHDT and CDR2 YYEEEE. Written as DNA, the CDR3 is TGTGCCAGCACATTAGGGTATGGCGGACAGACCCAGTACTTC. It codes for CASTLGYGGQTQYF.

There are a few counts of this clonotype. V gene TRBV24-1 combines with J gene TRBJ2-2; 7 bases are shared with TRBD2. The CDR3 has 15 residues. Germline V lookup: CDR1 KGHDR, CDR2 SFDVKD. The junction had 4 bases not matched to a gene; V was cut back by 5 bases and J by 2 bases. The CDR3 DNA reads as TGTGCCACCAGTGGGGGGGGAGACAACACCGGGGAGCTGTTTTTT. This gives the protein CATSGGGDNTGELFF.

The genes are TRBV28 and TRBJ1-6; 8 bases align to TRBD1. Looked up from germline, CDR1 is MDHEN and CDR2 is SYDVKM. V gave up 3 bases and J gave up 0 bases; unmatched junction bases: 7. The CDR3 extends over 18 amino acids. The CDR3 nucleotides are TGTGCCAGCAGTTTGGATAACAGGGGGAGCTCCTATAATTCACCCCTCCACTTT. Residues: CASSLDNRGSSYNSPLHF. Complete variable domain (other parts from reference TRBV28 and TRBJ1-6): DVKVTQSSRYLVKRTGEKVFLECVQDMDHENMFWYRQDPGLGLRLIYFSYDVKMKEKGDIPEGYSVSREKKERFSLILESASTNQTSMYLCASSLDNRGSSYNSPLHFGNGTRLTVT.

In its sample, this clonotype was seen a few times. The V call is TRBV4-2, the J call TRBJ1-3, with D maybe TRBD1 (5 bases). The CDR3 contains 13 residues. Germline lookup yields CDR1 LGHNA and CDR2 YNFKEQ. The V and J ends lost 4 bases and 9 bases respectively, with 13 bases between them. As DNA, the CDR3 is TGTGCCAGCAGCCCGGGGCAGAGCCTCACCATATATTTT. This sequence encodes CASSPGQSLTIYF.

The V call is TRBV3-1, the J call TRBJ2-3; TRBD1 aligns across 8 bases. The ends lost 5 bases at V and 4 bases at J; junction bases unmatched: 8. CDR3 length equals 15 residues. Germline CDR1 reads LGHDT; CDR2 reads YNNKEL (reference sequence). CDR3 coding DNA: TGTGCCAGCAGCTATTCGACAGGGGTCCCAGATACGCAGTATTTT. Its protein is CASSYSTGVPDTQYF.

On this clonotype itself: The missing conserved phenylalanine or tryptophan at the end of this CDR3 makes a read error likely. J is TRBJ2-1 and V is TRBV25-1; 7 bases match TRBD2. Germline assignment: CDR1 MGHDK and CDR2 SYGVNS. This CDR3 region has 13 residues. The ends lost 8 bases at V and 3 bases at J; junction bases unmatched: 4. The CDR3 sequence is CASQAGSYNEQFL. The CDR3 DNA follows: TGTGCCAGCCAAGCGGGGAGCTACAATGAGCAGTTCCTC.

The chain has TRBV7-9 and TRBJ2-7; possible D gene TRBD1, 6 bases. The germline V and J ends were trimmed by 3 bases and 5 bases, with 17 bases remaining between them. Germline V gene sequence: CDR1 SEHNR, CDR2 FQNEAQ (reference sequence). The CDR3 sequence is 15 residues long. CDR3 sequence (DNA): TGTGCCAGCAGCTTGAAGGGGGATGCCGGCGACGAGCAGTACTTC. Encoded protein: CASSLKGDAGDEQYF.

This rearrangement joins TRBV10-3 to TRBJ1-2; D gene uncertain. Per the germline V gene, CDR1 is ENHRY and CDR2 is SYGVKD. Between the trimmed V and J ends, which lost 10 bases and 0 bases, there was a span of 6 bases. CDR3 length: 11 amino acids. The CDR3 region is CATRANYGYTF. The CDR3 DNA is TGTGCCACCCGAGCTAACTATGGCTACACCTTC.

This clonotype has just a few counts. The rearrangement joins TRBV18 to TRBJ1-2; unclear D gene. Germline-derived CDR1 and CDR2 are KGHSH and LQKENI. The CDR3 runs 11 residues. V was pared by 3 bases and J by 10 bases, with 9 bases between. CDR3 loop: CASSPHVDYTF. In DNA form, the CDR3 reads TGTGCCAGCTCACCGCATGTTGACTACACCTTC. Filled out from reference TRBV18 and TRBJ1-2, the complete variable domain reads NAGVMQNPRHLVRRRGQEARLRCSPMKGHSHVYWYRQLPEEGLKFMVYLQKENIIDESGMPKERFSAEFPKEGPSILRIQQVVRGDSAAYFCASSPHVDYTFGSGTRLTVV.